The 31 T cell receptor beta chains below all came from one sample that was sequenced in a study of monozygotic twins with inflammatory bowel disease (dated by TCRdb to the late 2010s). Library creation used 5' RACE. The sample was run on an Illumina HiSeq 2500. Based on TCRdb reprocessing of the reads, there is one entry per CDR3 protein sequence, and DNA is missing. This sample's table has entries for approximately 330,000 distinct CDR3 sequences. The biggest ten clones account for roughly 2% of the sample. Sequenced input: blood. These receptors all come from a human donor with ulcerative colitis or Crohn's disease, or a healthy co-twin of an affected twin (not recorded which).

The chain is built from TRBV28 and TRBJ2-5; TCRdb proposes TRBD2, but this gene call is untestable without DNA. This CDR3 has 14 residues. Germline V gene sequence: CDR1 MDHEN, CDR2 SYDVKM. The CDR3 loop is CASSLVGAAETQYF. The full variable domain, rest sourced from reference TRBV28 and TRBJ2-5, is DVKVTQSSRYLVKRTGEKVFLECVQDMDHENMFWYRQDPGLGLRLIYFSYDVKMKEKGDIPEGYSVSREKKERFSLILESASTNQTSMYLCASSLVGAAETQYFGPGTRLLVL.

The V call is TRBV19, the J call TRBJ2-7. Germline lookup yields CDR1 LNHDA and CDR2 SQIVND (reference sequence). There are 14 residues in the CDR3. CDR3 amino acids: CAGSSTASSYEQYF.

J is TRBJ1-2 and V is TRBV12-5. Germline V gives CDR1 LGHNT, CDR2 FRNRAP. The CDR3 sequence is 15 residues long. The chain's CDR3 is CASGIGTGWDYGYTF.

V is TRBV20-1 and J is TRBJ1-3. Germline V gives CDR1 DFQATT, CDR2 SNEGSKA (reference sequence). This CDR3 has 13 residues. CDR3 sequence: CSANVGGRNTIYF.

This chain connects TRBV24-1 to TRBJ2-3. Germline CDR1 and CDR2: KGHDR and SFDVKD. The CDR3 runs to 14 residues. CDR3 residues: CATGQPGYTDTQYF.

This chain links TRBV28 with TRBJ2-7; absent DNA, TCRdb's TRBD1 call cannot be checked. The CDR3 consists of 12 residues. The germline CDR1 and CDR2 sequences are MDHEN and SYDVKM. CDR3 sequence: CASRHTGYEQYF.

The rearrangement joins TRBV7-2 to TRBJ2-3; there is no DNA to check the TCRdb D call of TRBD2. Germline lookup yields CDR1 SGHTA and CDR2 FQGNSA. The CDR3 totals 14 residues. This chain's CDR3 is CASSKDLGTDTQYF.

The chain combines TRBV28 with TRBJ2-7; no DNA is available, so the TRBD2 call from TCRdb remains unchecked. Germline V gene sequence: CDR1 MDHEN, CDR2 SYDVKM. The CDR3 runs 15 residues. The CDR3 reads CASMSGGGLIYEQYF.

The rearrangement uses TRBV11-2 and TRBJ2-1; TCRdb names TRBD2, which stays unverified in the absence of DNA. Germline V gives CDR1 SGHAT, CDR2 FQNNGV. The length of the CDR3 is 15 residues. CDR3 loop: CASSQDPGPSNEQFF.

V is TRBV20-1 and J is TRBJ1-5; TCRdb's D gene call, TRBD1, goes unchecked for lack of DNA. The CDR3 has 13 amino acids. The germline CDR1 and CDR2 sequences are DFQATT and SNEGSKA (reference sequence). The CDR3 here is CSADGTGNQPQHF.

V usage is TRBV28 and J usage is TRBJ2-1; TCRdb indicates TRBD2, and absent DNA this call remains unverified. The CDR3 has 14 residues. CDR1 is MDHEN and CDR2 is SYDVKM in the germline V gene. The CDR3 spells CATLLADSYNEQFF.

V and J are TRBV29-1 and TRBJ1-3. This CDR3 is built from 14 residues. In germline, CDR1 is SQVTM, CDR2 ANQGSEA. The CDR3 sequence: CSVFVTNSGNTIYF.

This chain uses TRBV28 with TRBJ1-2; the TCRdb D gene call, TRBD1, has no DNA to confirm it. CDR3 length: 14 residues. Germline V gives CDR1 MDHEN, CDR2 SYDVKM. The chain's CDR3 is CASSRQGAAYGYTF.

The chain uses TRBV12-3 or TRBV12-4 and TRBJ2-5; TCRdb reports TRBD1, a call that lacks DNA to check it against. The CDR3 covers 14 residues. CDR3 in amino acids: CASSSGPGSETQYF.

Here the CDR3 reads CASSYIGAEWNYGYTF. The chain is built from TRBV25-1 and TRBJ1-2; TCRdb reports TRBD1, a call that lacks DNA to check it against. Germline V gene sequence: CDR1 MGHDK, CDR2 SYGVNS. The CDR3 consists of 16 residues.

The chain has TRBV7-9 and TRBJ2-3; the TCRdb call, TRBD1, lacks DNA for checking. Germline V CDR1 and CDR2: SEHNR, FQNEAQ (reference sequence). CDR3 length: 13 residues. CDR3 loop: CASSWTGTDTQYF.

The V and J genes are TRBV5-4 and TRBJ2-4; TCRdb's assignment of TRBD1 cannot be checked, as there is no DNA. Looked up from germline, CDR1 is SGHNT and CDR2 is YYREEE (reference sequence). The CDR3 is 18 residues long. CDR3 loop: CASSPGTGGNLGKNIQYF.

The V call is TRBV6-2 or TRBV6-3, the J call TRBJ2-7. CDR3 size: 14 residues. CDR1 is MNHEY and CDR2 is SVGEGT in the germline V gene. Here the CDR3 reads CASSYVGVVYEQYF.

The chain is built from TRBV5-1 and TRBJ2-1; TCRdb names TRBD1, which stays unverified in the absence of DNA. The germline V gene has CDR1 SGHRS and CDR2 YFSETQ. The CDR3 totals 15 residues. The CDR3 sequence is CASNSQGGSYNEQFF.

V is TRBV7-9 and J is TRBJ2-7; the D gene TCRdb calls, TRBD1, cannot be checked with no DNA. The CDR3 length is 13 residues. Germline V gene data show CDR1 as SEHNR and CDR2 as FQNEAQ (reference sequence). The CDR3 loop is CASSRSDRAEQYF. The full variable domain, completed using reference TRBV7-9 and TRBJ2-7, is DTGVSQNPRHKITKRGQNVTFRCDPISEHNRLYWYRQTLGQGPEFLTYFQNEAQLEKSRLLSDRFSAERPKGSFSTLEIQRTEQGDSAMYLCASSRSDRAEQYFGPGTRLTVT.

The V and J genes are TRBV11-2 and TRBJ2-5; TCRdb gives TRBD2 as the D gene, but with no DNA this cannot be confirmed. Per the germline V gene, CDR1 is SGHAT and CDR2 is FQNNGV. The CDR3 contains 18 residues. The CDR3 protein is CASSFGPLRGGRGETQYF.

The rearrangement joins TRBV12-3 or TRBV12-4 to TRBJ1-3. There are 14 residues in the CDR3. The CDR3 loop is CASRGGDLRNTIYF.

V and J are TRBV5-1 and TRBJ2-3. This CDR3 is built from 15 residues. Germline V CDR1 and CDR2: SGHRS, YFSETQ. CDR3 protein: CASSLSQTSTDTQYF.

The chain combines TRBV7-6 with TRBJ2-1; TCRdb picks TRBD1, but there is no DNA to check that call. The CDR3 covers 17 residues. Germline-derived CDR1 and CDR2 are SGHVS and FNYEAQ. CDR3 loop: CASSLVYVWDTNNEQFF.

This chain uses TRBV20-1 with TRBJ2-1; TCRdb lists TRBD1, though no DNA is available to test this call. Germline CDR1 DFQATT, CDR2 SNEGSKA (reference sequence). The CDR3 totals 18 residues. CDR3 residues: CSARDPVRHRGLDNEQFF.

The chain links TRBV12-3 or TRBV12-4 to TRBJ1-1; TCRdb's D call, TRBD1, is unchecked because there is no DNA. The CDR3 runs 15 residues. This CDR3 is CASSLVAGGVTEAFF.

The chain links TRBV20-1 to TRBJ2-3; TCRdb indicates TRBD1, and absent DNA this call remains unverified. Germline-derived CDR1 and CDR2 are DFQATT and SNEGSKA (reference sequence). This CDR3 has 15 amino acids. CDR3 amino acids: CSAPHPGLATDTQYF.

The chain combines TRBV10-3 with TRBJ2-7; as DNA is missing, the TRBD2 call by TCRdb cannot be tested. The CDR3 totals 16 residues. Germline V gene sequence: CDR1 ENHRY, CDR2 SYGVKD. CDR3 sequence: CAINPAGSTTHYEQYF.

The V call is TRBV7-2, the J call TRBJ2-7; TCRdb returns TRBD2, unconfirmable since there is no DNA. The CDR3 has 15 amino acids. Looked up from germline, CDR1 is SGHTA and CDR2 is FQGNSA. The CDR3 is CASSPGLATIYEQYF.

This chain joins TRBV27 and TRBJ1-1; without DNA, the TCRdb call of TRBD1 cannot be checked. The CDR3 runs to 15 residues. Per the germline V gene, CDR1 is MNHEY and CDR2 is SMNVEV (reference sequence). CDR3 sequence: CASSSTGAAATEAFF.

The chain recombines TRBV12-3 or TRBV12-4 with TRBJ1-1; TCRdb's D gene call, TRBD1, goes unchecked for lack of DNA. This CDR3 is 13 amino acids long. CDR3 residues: CASRRALGTEAFF.